The rows below give T cell receptor beta chains drawn from one sample of a study of blood T cell repertoires in COVID-19. Using immunoSEQ multiplex PCR, the repertoire was profiled, and TCRdb retains in-frame clones only, with some absent. The sample carries about 90,000 clones, 81% recorded once. Material: peripheral blood. The receptors shown here come from an elderly man with active or convalescent COVID-19. CDR3s include the opening cysteine and the closing phenylalanine or tryptophan. The order of the fields is D gene, V gene, clone size, J gene, CDR3 DNA, CDR3 protein. The D gene is left open where the match is weak. A row's size may be missing; if present it is once, few, many or a size class.

>TRBD2|TRBV30|-|TRBJ2-5
TGTGCCGGAGCGGGGGGGCCCACTCAAGAGACCCAGTACTTC
CAGAGGPTQETQYF
>-|TRBV11-2|-|TRBJ2-5
TGTGCCAGCAGCTTATATGGGGGGGGGCAATCAGAGACCCAGTACTTC
CASSLYGGGQSETQYF
>TRBD1|TRBV5-4|few|TRBJ2-1
TGTGCCAGCAGCGACCGGGACAGGGCGTGGGGTGAGCAGTTCTTC
CASSDRDRAWGEQFF
>TRBD1|TRBV5-6|-|TRBJ1-6
TGTGCCAGCAGCTATCGGGACAGAGAAGATTCACCCCTCCACTTT
CASSYRDREDSPLHF
>TRBD1|TRBV2|few|TRBJ2-3
TGTGGAGCACCCGGACAGGGGTCCACAGATACGCAGTATTTT
CGAPGQGSTDTQYF
>TRBD1|TRBV6-5|once|TRBJ2-2
TGTGCCAGCAGAGGGACAGGGTTACTCGGGGAGCTGTTTTTT
CASRGTGLLGELFF
>-|TRBV14|once|TRBJ1-5
TGTGCCAGCAGCGAGCTACAGGTTAGCAATCAGCCCCAGCATTTT
CASSELQVSNQPQHF
>TRBD2|TRBV4-2|-|TRBJ2-5
TGTGCCAGCAGCCAACCAATAGCGGGGGCCCAAGAGACCCAGTACTTC
CASSQPIAGAQETQYF
>TRBD1|TRBV5-4|-|TRBJ2-2
TGTGCCAGCAGCCGCGACAGGGTGGACACCGGGGAGCTGTTTTTT
CASSRDRVDTGELFF
>TRBD1|TRBV7-2|-|TRBJ1-2
TGTGCCAGCAGCTTACTAAAGGGGGCGGGGTATGGCTACACCTTC
CASSLLKGAGYGYTF
>TRBD1|TRBV28|-|TRBJ2-1
TGTGCCAGCAGCGTGATTGGGACAGCGGTAATGGGTGAGCAGTTCTTC
CASSVIGTAVMGEQFF
>TRBD1|TRBV18|few|TRBJ1-4
TGTGCCAGCTCACCGCGGGGCAGGGGGCTTGAAAAACTGTTTTTT
CASSPRGRGLEKLFF
>-|TRBV9|-|TRBJ2-5
TGTGCCAGCAGCGTCGCAGGAAACAGTAGAGAGACCCAGTACTTC
CASSVAGNSRETQYF
>-|TRBV29-1|-|TRBJ1-3
TGCAGCGTTTCTAAGAGCTCTGGAAACACCATATATTTT
CSVSKSSGNTIYF
>-|TRBV9|-|TRBJ1-6
TGTGCCAGCAGCGGACTCCCGGGAGGGGGTTCACCCCTCCACTTT
CASSGLPGGGSPLHF
>TRBD1|TRBV6-4|-|TRBJ1-3
TGTGCCAGCAGACAGACAGGGACTGGAAACACCATATATTTT
CASRQTGTGNTIYF
>TRBD1|TRBV7-2|-|TRBJ1-5
TGTGCCAGCACCCGCGACAGGGGGCATCAGCCCCAGCATTTT
CASTRDRGHQPQHF
>TRBD2|TRBV7-2|-|TRBJ2-3
TGTGCCAGCAGCTTAGTCACTAGCGGGGGGGCCATATTGACAGATACGCAGTATTTT
CASSLVTSGGAILTDTQYF
>TRBD1|TRBV14|-|TRBJ1-1
TGTGCCAGCAGTCTGGACAGGGGGCGGTCGGAAGCTTTCTTT
CASSLDRGRSEAFF